This T cell receptor beta chain was documented in a study of T-cell memory formation after mild COVID-19. Study details: Clusters of TCRs were largely donor specific.

Whole-study results and caveats: Clones that shrank (day 15 to 85) were balanced CD4/CD8, whereas later expanders leaned CD4+. Cross-reactive memory seemingly joined, as some responding clones were found in pre-infection memory.

Constant-segment primers served in 5'RACE that generated TCR alpha and TCR beta cDNA libraries bearing sample barcodes and UMIs. TCRdb recomputed calls from the 5' RACE reads with MiXCR, one row per CDR3 protein. The table lists about 140,000 distinct CDR3 sequences, less than 25% of them singletons, with around 24% in the top ten. This clonotype was seen more than once but under ten times. Its antigen remains unidentified. Germline V CDR1 and CDR2: SGHTA, FQGNSA. This CDR3 region has 16 residues. The V gene lost 5 bases and the J gene lost 1 base, with 14 bases spanning the gap. The sequencing sample was made of PBMCs or a T cell subset sorted from them (not recorded which). The source is an adult woman who had mild COVID-19 (a few samples of this study predate the infection). Cell type and time point are not known. This chain links TRBV7-2 with TRBJ2-2, with D perhaps TRBD1 (6 bases). The CDR3 DNA reads TGTGCCAGCAGCCTTGACCGGGGACAGAACACCGGGGAGCTGTTTTTT. This sequence encodes CASSLDRGQNTGELFF. The full variable domain, in which reference TRBV7-2 and TRBJ2-2 provide the parts outside the CDR3, is GAGVSQSPSNKVTEKGKDVELRCDPISGHTALYWYRQSLGQGLEFLIYFQGNSAPDKSGLPSDRFSAERTGGSVSTLTIQRTQQEDSAVYLCASSLDRGQNTGELFFGEGSRLTVL.